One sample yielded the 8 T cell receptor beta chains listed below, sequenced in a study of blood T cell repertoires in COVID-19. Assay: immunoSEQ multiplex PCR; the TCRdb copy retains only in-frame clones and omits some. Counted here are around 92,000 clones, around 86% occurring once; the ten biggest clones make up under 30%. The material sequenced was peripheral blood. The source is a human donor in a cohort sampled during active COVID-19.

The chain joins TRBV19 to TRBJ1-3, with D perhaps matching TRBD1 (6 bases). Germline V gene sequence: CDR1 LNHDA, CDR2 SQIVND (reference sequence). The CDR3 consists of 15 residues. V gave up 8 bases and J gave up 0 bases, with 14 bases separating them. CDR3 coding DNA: TGTGCCAGTGACAGGACGTTCCCCTCTGGAAACACCATATATTTT. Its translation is CASDRTFPSGNTIYF.

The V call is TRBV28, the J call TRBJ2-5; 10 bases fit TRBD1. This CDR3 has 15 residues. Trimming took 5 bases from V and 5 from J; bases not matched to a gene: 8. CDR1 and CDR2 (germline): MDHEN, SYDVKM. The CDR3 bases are TGTGCCAGCAGTGGGGATGGGACAGGGGAGGAGACCCAGTACTTC. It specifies CASSGDGTGEETQYF.

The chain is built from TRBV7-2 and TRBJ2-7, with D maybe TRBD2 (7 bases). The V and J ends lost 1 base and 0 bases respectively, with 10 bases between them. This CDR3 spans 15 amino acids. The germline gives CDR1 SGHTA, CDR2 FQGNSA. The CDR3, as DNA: TGTGCCAGCAGCTTAGTGCGGGGGCCCTCCTACGAGCAGTACTTC. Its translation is CASSLVRGPSYEQYF.

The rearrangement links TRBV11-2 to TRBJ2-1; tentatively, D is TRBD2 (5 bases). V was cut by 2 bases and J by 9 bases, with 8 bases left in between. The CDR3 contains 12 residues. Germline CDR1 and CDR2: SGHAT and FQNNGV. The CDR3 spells CASSLLRAEQFF. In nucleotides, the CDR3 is TGTGCCAGCAGCTTATTGCGGGCTGAGCAGTTCTTC.

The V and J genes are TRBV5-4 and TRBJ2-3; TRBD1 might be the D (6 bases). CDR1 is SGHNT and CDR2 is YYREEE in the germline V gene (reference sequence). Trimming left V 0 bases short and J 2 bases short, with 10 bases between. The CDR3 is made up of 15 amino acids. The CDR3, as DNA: TGTGCCAGCAGCTTGGGGGGGACACACACAGATACGCAGTATTTT. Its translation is CASSLGGTHTDTQYF.

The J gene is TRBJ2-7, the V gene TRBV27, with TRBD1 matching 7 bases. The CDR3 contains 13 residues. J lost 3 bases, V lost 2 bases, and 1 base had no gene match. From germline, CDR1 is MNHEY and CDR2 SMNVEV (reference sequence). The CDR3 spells CASSLGDSYEQYF. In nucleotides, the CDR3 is TGTGCCAGCAGTTTAGGGGACAGCTACGAGCAGTACTTC.

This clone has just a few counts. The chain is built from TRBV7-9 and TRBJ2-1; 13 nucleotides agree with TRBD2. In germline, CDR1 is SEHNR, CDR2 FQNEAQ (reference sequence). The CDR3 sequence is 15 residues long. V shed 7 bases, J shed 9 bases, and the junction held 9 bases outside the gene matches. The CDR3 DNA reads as TGTGCCAGCACCAGCGGGACTAGCGGGACTGGTGAGCAGTTCTTC. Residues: CASTSGTSGTGEQFF.

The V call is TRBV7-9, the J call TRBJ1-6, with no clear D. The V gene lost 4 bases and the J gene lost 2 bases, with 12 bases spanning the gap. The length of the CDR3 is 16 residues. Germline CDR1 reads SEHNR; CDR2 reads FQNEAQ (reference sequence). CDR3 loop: CASSSGGRPYNSPLHF. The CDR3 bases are TGTGCCAGCAGCTCGGGAGGGCGCCCCTATAATTCACCCCTCCACTTT.